A selection of T cell receptor beta chains follows, all from one sample in a study of blood T cell repertoires in COVID-19. TCRdb keeps only in-frame clones here, not all; method: immunoSEQ multiplex PCR. This sample has around 92,000 clones, with about 91% found just once. Sequenced input: peripheral blood. These TCRs come from a woman at least 80 years old with active COVID-19. The CDR3 runs from the conserved cysteine through the conserved F or W. Each record gives: CDR3 protein, CDR3 DNA, V gene, D gene, clone size, J gene. A D gene is named only where the DNA matches it firmly. The listing skips clone size in some rows; elsewhere it reads once, few, many or a size class.

CASSPILAKNIQYF	TGTGCCAGCAGCCCTATCCTAGCCAAAAACATTCAGTACTTC	TRBV7-8	NA	NA	TRBJ2-4
CASATGAKNIQYF	TGTGCCAGTGCGACAGGGGCCAAAAACATTCAGTACTTC	TRBV2	TRBD1	NA	TRBJ2-4
CASSVDLLREGGDTQYF	TGTGCCAGCAGCGTAGACCTCTTGCGGGAGGGCGGAGATACGCAGTATTTT	TRBV9	TRBD2	NA	TRBJ2-3
CTTSDSGTSGRNIQYF	TGTACCACCAGTGATTCCGGGACTAGCGGGAGAAACATTCAGTACTTC	TRBV24-1	TRBD2	NA	TRBJ2-4
CSASRGGNQYF	TGCAGTGCTAGCAGAGGGGGCAATCAGTACTTC	TRBV20-1	TRBD1	NA	TRBJ2-4
CASSVGGSTTWGGEQYF	TGTGCCAGCAGCGTAGGCGGGAGTACCACCTGGGGGGGTGAGCAGTACTTC	TRBV9	TRBD2	NA	TRBJ2-7
CATSRGESGEQYF	TGTGCCACCAGCAGAGGCGAATCGGGTGAGCAGTACTTC	TRBV15	NA	once	TRBJ2-7
CASSLKGTDTEAFF	TGTGCCAGCAGTTTAAAGGGGACAGACACTGAAGCTTTCTTT	TRBV28	TRBD1	NA	TRBJ1-1
CASSPSRQISNQPQHF	TGTGCCAGCAGCCCCTCCCGACAGATTAGCAATCAGCCCCAGCATTTT	TRBV28	NA	NA	TRBJ1-5
CATSDPRRGRGNLYEQYF	TGTGCCACCAGTGACCCCCGGCGGGGGAGGGGCAACCTCTACGAGCAGTACTTC	TRBV24-1	TRBD2	once	TRBJ2-7
CASSSTGKGTYEQYF	TGTGCCAGCAGCTCAACAGGGAAAGGGACCTACGAGCAGTACTTC	TRBV5-4	NA	NA	TRBJ2-7
CSASGAGGSLNSYNEQFF	TGCAGTGCTAGTGGGGCGGGAGGGTCCCTAAACTCCTACAATGAGCAGTTCTTC	TRBV20-1	TRBD2	NA	TRBJ2-1
CSAVLQETQYF	TGCAGTGCCGTACTTCAAGAGACCCAGTACTTC	TRBV20-1	NA	few	TRBJ2-5
CAIRAPGVTEAFF	TGTGCCATCAGGGCGCCGGGGGTAACTGAAGCTTTCTTT	TRBV10-3	NA	NA	TRBJ1-1
CASSLVGQGSHEQYF	TGTGCCAGCAGCTTAGTTGGACAGGGGTCCCACGAGCAGTACTTC	TRBV11-2	TRBD1	NA	TRBJ2-7
CASSVQGSGNTIYF	TGTGCCAGCTCAGTACAGGGGTCCGGAAACACCATATATTTT	TRBV18	TRBD1	NA	TRBJ1-3
CASITRVITGELFF	TGCGCCAGCATTACGAGGGTTATAACCGGGGAGCTGTTTTTT	TRBV10-1	NA	NA	TRBJ2-2
CASSQDVGAVNEQFF	TGCGCCAGCAGCCAAGATGTGGGAGCTGTCAATGAGCAGTTCTTC	TRBV4-3	NA	NA	TRBJ2-1
CASSVAGWFNNSPLHF	TGTGCCAGCAGTGTTGCAGGGTGGTTTAATAATTCACCCCTCCACTTT	TRBV27	NA	NA	TRBJ1-6
CSAGQENTEAFF	TGCAGCGCCGGACAGGAAAACACTGAAGCTTTCTTT	TRBV29-1	TRBD1	NA	TRBJ1-1
CSVDVGAGRTGELFF	TGCAGCGTTGACGTAGGGGCCGGTCGGACCGGGGAGCTGTTTTTT	TRBV29-1	NA	NA	TRBJ2-2
CASSMTGTELTDTQYF	TGTGCCAGTAGTATGACCGGGACAGAACTCACAGATACGCAGTATTTT	TRBV19	TRBD1	NA	TRBJ2-3
CASSLEADVSEQYF	TGTGCCAGCAGTTTGGAGGCGGACGTCTCCGAGCAGTACTTC	TRBV28	NA	NA	TRBJ2-7
CASSTRTGGPYF	TGTGCCAGCAGCACCCGGACAGGGGGACCGTACTTC	TRBV28	TRBD1	once	TRBJ2-5
CASTGPGFDTEAFF	TGTGCCAGCACCGGTCCAGGGTTTGACACTGAAGCTTTCTTT	TRBV6-1	NA	NA	TRBJ1-1
CASSQGLVSDTQYF	TGCGCCAGCAGCCAAGGACTAGTGTCAGATACGCAGTATTTT	TRBV4-1	NA	NA	TRBJ2-3
CASSKAPERPGLDYEQYF	TGTGCCAGCAGCAAGGCCCCCGAACGTCCGGGACTCGACTACGAGCAGTACTTC	TRBV21-1	NA	NA	TRBJ2-7
CASSQGLFSARSFYRSSYEQYF	TGTGCCAGCAGCCAAGGTCTTTTTTCGGCGAGAAGCTTTTATAGGAGCTCCTACGAGCAGTACTTC	TRBV14	NA	NA	TRBJ2-7